This is a list of T cell receptor beta chains from one sample in a study of cytomegalovirus exposure and HLA in healthy donors. Only in-frame clones appear in the TCRdb table, and some are missing; sequencing was by immunoSEQ multiplex PCR. The table records 150,000 or so clones, approximately 82% of them present only once. The sample was PBMCs. All receptors come from a man in his thirties or forties in good health and CMV-seropositive. CDR3s leave out the opening cysteine and the closing phenylalanine or tryptophan. The order of the fields is J gene, V gene, CDR3 protein.

TRBJ2-3	TRBV7-3	ASSLMPGVDTQY
TRBJ1-2	TRBV28	ASSPGTVGYT
TRBJ1-1	TRBV5-1	ASSPGTNNLNTEAF
TRBJ1-2	TRBV6-5	ASSYSGGGEGYT
TRBJ1-2	TRBV7-3	ASSSHAGDYGYT
TRBJ2-7	TRBV5-4	ASSFGQVTYEQY
TRBJ2-3	TRBV10-3	AISDLGAADTQY
TRBJ1-1	TRBV7-9	ASSRAGGRSTEAF
TRBJ1-1	TRBV2	ASSEARPEAF
TRBJ2-3	TRBV5-1	ASSTTGQGALDTQY
TRBJ2-1	TRBV7-8	ASSPPTSGRAPF
TRBJ1-1	TRBV14	ASSQSTGQNPEAF
TRBJ2-7	TRBV2	ASSEMGTGTYEQY
TRBJ2-5	TRBV4-2	ASSQDGTSGEETQY
TRBJ1-1	TRBV10-2	ASRARVGEGNTEAF
TRBJ1-2	TRBV28	ASSPGVGYT
TRBJ2-1	TRBV19	ASSPRGGEQF
TRBJ1-6	TRBV25-1	ASTKTGVGNSPLH
TRBJ1-2	TRBV7-9	ASSLVAGSSNYGYT
TRBJ2-7	TRBV18	ASSAGTDRTYEQY
TRBJ2-7	TRBV6-5	ASSAGYEQY
TRBJ1-4	TRBV7-2	ASSSHRQFATNEKLF
TRBJ2-1	TRBV7-3	ASSSLDRANEQF
TRBJ2-3	TRBV6-5	ASSPTTDTQY
TRBJ1-1	TRBV30	AWRDIQGVDTEAF
TRBJ2-7	TRBV7-8	ASSLERQYNEQY
TRBJ2-3	TRBV19	ASSMPGETSLDTQY
TRBJ1-3	TRBV5-1	ASSLNSGRRNTIY
TRBJ2-4	TRBV7-9	ASSLPVVTKNIQY
TRBJ1-2	TRBV6-5	ARDRGRLYGYT
TRBJ2-1	TRBV5-1	ASSLGPSGTAYNEQF
TRBJ2-3	TRBV18	ASSRGTSTDTQY